A selection of T cell receptor beta chains follows, all from one sample in a study of response to subunit inactivated influenza vaccine. One entry per CDR3 protein, called by TCRdb with MiXCR from the RT-PCR reads. The sample lists 500,000 or so distinct CDR3 sequences, approximately 11% occurring once. The sample was PBMCs from blood, taken 45 days after vaccination. The receptors were sampled from a middle-aged man who received an inactivated influenza vaccine. The CDR3 runs from the conserved cysteine through the conserved F or W. The D gene is left open where the match is weak. A row's size may be missing; if present it is once, few, many or a size class.

CDR3 protein	CDR3 DNA	D gene	V gene	clone size	J gene
CASSQPGSEQYF	TGTGCCAGCAGCCAACCCGGGTCCGAGCAGTACTTC	NA	TRBV3-1	NA	TRBJ2-7
CASSSYRSPRAALHF	TGTGCCAGCAGTTCGTACCGGTCGCCCAGGGCGGCCCTCCACTTT	NA	TRBV12-3/TRBV12-4	few	TRBJ1-6
CSASPGQENRAQHF	TGCAGTGCTAGTCCGGGACAGGAAAATAGGGCCCAGCATTTT	TRBD1	TRBV20-1	few	TRBJ1-5
CSVVGLAGGQYYNEQFF	TGCAGCGTGGTCGGACTAGCGGGGGGTCAATATTACAATGAGCAGTTCTTC	TRBD2	TRBV29-1	few	TRBJ2-1
CASSQGWLSVATGELFF	TGCGCCAGCAGCCAAGGCTGGCTATCAGTGGCCACCGGGGAGCTGTTTTTT	NA	TRBV4-1	NA	TRBJ2-2
CASNDRGYGKNTEAFF	TGTGCCAGCAACGACAGGGGGTACGGAAAGAACACTGAAGCTTTCTTT	TRBD1	TRBV6-2/TRBV6-3	few	TRBJ1-1
CSVDEAGGIQETQYF	TGCAGCGTGGACGAGGCTGGAGGGATCCAAGAGACCCAGTACTTC	NA	TRBV29-1	many	TRBJ2-5
CASSHRGSDASNEQFF	TGCGCCAGCAGCCATCGGGGGTCAGATGCCTCCAATGAGCAGTTCTTC	NA	TRBV4-1	NA	TRBJ2-1
CASSLEGGYNEQFF	TGTGCCAGCAGCTTGGAAGGAGGCTACAATGAGCAGTTCTTC	NA	TRBV5-5	few	TRBJ2-1
CSASSGFYNSPLHF	TGCAGTGCGAGCTCCGGGTTTTATAATTCACCCCTCCACTTT	NA	TRBV20-1	NA	TRBJ1-6
CASSTGTTAFF	TGTGCCAGCAGCACCGGGACGACAGCTTTCTTT	NA	TRBV6-2/TRBV6-3	many	TRBJ1-1
CASSFDPGTGLFTGELFF	TGTGCCAGCAGTTTTGACCCCGGGACAGGGCTTTTCACCGGGGAGCTGTTTTTT	TRBD1	TRBV6-5	few	TRBJ2-2
CASSRGTEAFF	TGTGCCAGCAGTCGGGGCACTGAAGCTTTCTTT	NA	TRBV7-9	many	TRBJ1-1